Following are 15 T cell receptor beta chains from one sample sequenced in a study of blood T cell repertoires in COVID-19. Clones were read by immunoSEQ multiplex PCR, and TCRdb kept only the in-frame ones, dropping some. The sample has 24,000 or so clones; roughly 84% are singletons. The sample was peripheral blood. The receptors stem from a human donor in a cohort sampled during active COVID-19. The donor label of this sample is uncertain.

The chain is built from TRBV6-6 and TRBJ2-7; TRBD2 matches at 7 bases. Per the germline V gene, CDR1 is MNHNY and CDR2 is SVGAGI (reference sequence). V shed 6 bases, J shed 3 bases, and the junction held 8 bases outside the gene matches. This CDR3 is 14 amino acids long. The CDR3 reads CASRGGGTYYEQYF. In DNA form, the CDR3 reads TGTGCCAGCAGGGGCGGGGGTACCTACTACGAGCAGTACTTC.

In DNA, the CDR3 is TGTGCCAGCAGCGGGGGGCATGCATCTGGAAACACCATATATTTT. Translating gives CASSGGHASGNTIYF. The chain couples TRBV9 to TRBJ1-3; tentative D call: TRBD1 (6 bases). V shed 3 bases and J shed 1 base, with 11 bases lying between them. The CDR3 sequence is 15 residues long. CDR1 is SGDLS and CDR2 is YYNGEE in the germline V gene.

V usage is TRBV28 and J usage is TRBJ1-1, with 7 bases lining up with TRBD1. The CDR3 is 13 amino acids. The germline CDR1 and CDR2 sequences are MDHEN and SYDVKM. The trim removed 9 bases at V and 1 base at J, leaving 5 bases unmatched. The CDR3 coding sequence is TGTGCCAGTCGGACAGGACCGAACACTGAAGCTTTCTTT. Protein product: CASRTGPNTEAFF.

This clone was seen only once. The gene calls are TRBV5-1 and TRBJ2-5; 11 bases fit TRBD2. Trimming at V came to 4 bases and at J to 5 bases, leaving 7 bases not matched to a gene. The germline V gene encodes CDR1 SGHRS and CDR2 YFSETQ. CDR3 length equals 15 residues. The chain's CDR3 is CASSRSGGAYETQYF. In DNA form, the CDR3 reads TGCGCCAGCAGCCGTAGCGGGGGGGCATATGAGACCCAGTACTTC.

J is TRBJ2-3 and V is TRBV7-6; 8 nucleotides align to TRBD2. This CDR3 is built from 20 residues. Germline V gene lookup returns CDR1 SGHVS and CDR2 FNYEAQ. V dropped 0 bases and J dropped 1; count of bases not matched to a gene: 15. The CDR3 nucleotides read TGTGCCAGCAGCTTAGCGCGGCCGGGGGGGGGAATCGGACGCACAGATACGCAGTATTTT. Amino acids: CASSLARPGGGIGRTDTQYF. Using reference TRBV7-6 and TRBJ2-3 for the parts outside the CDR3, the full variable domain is GAGVSQSPRYKVTKRGQDVALRCDPISGHVSLYWYRQALGQGPEFLTYFNYEAQQDKSGLPNDRFSAERPEGSISTLTIQRTEQRDSAMYRCASSLARPGGGIGRTDTQYFGPGTRLTVL.

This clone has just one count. CDR3 residues: CASSLKSGGHSPLHF. CDR3 DNA sequence: TGTGCCAGCAGTTTAAAGTCAGGGGGCCATTCACCCCTCCACTTT. The rearrangement links TRBV27 to TRBJ1-6; 8 positions match TRBD1. Unmatched junction bases numbered 5, after V lost 2 bases and J lost 8 bases. This CDR3 is built from 15 residues. Germline CDR1 MNHEY, CDR2 SMNVEV (reference sequence).

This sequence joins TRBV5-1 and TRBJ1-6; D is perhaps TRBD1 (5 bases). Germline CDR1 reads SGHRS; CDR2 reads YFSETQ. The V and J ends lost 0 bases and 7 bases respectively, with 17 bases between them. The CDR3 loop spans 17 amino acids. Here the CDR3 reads CASSLGPGHGANSPLHF. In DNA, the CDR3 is TGCGCCAGCAGCTTGGGTCCAGGGCATGGCGCAAATTCACCCCTCCACTTT.

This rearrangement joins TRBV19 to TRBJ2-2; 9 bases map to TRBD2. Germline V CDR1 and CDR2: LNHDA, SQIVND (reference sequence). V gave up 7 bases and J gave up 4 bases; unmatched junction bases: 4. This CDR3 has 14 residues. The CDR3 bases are TGTGCCAGTACTCGTAGCGGGGGCACCGGGGAGCTGTTTTTT. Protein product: CASTRSGGTGELFF.

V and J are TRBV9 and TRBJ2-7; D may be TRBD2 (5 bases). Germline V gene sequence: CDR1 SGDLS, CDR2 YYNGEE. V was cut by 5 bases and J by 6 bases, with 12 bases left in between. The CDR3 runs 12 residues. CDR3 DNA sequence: TGTGCCAGCAGGTCCAGCGGTGGCGAGCAGTACTTC. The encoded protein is CASRSSGGEQYF.

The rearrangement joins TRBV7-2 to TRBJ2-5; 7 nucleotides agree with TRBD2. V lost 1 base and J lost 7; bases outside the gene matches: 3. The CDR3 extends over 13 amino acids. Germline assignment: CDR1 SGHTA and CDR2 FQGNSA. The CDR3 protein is CASSLVREGTQYF. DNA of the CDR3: TGTGCCAGCAGCTTAGTCAGGGAGGGGACCCAGTACTTC.

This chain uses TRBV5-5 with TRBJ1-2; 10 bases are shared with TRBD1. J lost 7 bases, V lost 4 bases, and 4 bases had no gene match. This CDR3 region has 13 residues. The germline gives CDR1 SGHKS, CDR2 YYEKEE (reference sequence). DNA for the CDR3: TGTGCCAGCAGCCCGACAGGGGGCCGTGGCTACACCTTC. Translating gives CASSPTGGRGYTF. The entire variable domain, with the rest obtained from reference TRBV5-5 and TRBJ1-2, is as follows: DAGVTQSPTHLIKTRGQQVTLRCSPISGHKSVSWYQQVLGQGPQFIFQYYEKEERGRGNFPDRFSARQFPNYSSELNVNALLLGDSALYLCASSPTGGRGYTFGSGTRLTVV.

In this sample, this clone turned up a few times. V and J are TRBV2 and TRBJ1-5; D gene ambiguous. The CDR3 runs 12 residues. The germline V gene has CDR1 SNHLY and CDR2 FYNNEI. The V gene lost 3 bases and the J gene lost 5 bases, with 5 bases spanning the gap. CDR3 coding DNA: TGTGCCAGCAGTGACGGGGATCAGCCCCAGCATTTT. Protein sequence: CASSDGDQPQHF.

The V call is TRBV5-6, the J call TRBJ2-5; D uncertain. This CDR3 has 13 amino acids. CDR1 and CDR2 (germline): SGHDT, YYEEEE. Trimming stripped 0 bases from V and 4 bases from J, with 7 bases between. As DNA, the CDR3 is TGTGCCAGCAGCTTGGTTGGCGGAGAGACCCAGTACTTC. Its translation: CASSLVGGETQYF.

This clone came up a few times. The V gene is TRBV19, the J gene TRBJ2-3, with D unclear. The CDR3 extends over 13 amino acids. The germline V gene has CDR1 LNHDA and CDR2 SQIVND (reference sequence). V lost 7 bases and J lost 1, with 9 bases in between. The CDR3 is CASNRQGTDTQYF. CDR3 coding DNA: TGTGCCAGTAATAGACAAGGCACAGATACGCAGTATTTT. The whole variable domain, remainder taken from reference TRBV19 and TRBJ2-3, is DGGITQSPKYLFRKEGQNVTLSCEQNLNHDAMYWYRQDPGQGLRLIYYSQIVNDFQKGDIAEGYSVSREKKESFPLTVTSAQKNPTAFYLCASNRQGTDTQYFGPGTRLTVL.

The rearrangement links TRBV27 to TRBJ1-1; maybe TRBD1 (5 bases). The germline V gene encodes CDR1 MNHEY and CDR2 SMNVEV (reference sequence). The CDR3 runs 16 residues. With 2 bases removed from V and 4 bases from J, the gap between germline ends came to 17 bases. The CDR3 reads CASSLGNGRVGTEAFF. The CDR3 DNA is TGTGCCAGCAGTTTAGGGAACGGCAGGGTGGGCACTGAAGCTTTCTTT.